Presented here are 13 T cell receptor beta chains from one specimen sequenced in a study of blood T cell repertoires in COVID-19. Data came from immunoSEQ multiplex PCR; TCRdb stores just in-frame clones and leaves some out. The repertoire holds fewer than 400,000 clones, with more than 85% as singletons. Specimen: PBMCs or T cells enriched from blood (not recorded which). Receptors were obtained from a woman aged 25 to 45 who had recovered from COVID-19.

The CDR3 sequence: CASSPAIGLADHNEQFF. For the CDR3, the DNA is TGTGCCAGCAGCCCCGCCATCGGACTAGCGGATCACAATGAGCAGTTCTTC. This sequence joins TRBV5-4 and TRBJ2-1, with 10 bases identical to TRBD2. Per the germline V gene, CDR1 is SGHNT and CDR2 is YYREEE (reference sequence). J was trimmed by 5 bases and V by 4 bases; bases with no gene match: 12. The CDR3 sequence is 17 residues long.

This clone was counted between two and nine times. The gene calls are TRBV12-3 or TRBV12-4 and TRBJ2-7, with 9 nucleotides matching TRBD1. This CDR3 has 12 amino acids. Trimming took 6 bases from V and 6 from J; bases not matched to a gene: 3. Written as DNA, the CDR3 is TGTGCCAGCAGGCCGACAGGGGGCGAGCAGTACTTC. Protein sequence: CASRPTGGEQYF.

The rearrangement joins TRBV10-3 to TRBJ1-5; 7 nucleotides align to TRBD1. The CDR3 has 13 residues. The junction had 4 bases not matched to a gene; V was cut back by 6 bases and J by 5 bases. Germline values: CDR1 ENHRY, CDR2 SYGVKD. CDR3 sequence: CAIRHDRDQPQHF. CDR3 bases: TGTGCCATCAGACACGACAGGGATCAGCCCCAGCATTTT.

The gene calls are TRBV6-2 or TRBV6-3 and TRBJ2-6; TRBD2 agrees at 8 bases. V gave up 5 bases and J gave up 1 base; unmatched junction bases: 13. The CDR3 is made up of 19 amino acids. In germline, CDR1 is MNHEY, CDR2 SVGEGT. The CDR3 loop is CASSRTNRLAGSGANVLTF. Written as DNA, the CDR3 is TGTGCCAGCAGTCGTACGAACCGATTAGCGGGGTCTGGGGCCAACGTCCTGACTTTC.

V is TRBV15 and J is TRBJ1-5; perhaps TRBD1 as D (6 bases). The V gene's germline CDR1 is LNHNV and CDR2 YYDKDF (reference sequence). V lost 5 bases to trimming and J lost 4 bases, with 12 bases between them. This CDR3 is 14 amino acids long. The CDR3 region is CATSGKQGNQPQHF. Here the CDR3 DNA reads TGTGCCACCAGCGGAAAACAGGGAAATCAGCCCCAGCATTTT.

The gene calls are TRBV4-1 and TRBJ1-2, with a tentative D call TRBD1 (6 bases). Trimming shortened V by 4 bases and J by 0 bases, and 12 bases separated the two germline ends. Germline V gives CDR1 MGHRA, CDR2 YSYEKL. CDR3 length equals 15 residues. The CDR3 nucleotides read TGCGCCAGCAGCCCAAACAGGGCAACTAACTATGGCTACACCTTC. Amino acid sequence: CASSPNRATNYGYTF.

The V and J genes are TRBV6-5 and TRBJ2-7, with a tentative D call TRBD2 (6 bases). Trimming shortened V by 2 bases and J by 5 bases, and 10 bases separated the two germline ends. CDR3 length: 13 residues. Germline CDR1 MNHEY, CDR2 SVGAGI. The CDR3 protein is CASSYREVHEQYF. The DNA of the CDR3 is TGTGCCAGCAGTTACAGGGAGGTCCACGAGCAGTACTTC.

The J gene is TRBJ2-6, the V gene TRBV6-1; TRBD1 might be the D (8 bases). V was cut by 4 bases and J by 0 bases, with 16 bases left in between. Germline V lookup: CDR1 MNHNS, CDR2 SASEGT. This CDR3 contains 18 residues. The CDR3 bases are TGTGCCAGCAGTGGGGGAGGGACAGGTCTCTCTGGGGCCAACGTCCTGACTTTC. It codes for CASSGGGTGLSGANVLTF.

The chain has TRBV2 and TRBJ2-2; no clear D. Per germline, CDR1 SNHLY and CDR2 FYNNEI. This CDR3 has 13 residues. The V end was cut by 7 bases, the J end by 1 base, with 7 bases between. CDR3 in amino acids: CASNGQNTGELFF. CDR3 bases: TGTGCCAGCAACGGTCAGAACACCGGGGAGCTGTTTTTT.

V and J are TRBV5-8 and TRBJ1-2, with D maybe TRBD1 (5 bases). In germline, CDR1 is SGHTS, CDR2 YDEGEE. The CDR3 has 14 residues. V shed 3 bases and J shed 5 bases, with 14 bases lying between them. The CDR3 spells CASSYGGAAYGYTF. In nucleotides, the CDR3 is TGTGCCAGCAGCTACGGCGGGGCGGCATATGGCTACACCTTC.

The J gene is TRBJ2-7, the V gene TRBV18, with 8 bases matching TRBD2. This CDR3 has 14 amino acids. After removal of 3 bases from V and 7 bases from J, the junction contained 8 bases not matched to a gene. Germline V gene sequence: CDR1 KGHSH, CDR2 LQKENI. Written as DNA, the CDR3 is TGTGCCAGCTCACCTTCCGGGGGGGCTGGGGAGCAGTACTTC. Its translation: CASSPSGGAGEQYF.

V and J are TRBV4-3 and TRBJ2-7, with 9 positions matching TRBD1. Trimming took 2 bases from V and 3 from J; bases not matched to a gene: 5. From germline, CDR1 is LGHNA and CDR2 YSLEER. The CDR3 extends over 15 amino acids. The CDR3 here is CASSQSGQGSYEQYF. DNA of the CDR3: TGCGCCAGCAGCCAATCAGGACAGGGGAGCTACGAGCAGTACTTC.

The table lists this clone with a count of one. The rearrangement links TRBV12-3 or TRBV12-4 to TRBJ1-2; no clear D gene. The V and J ends lost 3 bases and 7 bases respectively, with 9 bases between them. The CDR3 spans 12 residues. This chain's CDR3 is CASSLGPSGYTF. CDR3 sequence (DNA): TGTGCCAGCAGTTTGGGCCCCAGTGGCTACACCTTC.